Listed below are T cell receptor beta chains from one sample, sequenced in a study of siplizumab effects on memory and regulatory T cells. Clones were read by immunoSEQ multiplex PCR, and TCRdb kept only the in-frame ones, dropping some. The table includes tens of thousands of clones, 88% detected once. The sequenced material came from Tregs sorted from blood. These receptors all stem from a human donor in good health. Both conserved end residues are part of each CDR3. D genes are given only for firm matches. A row's size may be missing; if present it is once, few, many or a size class.

17	TRBV5-4	TRBJ2-1	.	.	CASSLGHSSATYNEQFF	TGTGCCAGCAGCCTTGGACACTCTAGCGCAACCTACAATGAGCAGTTCTTC
15	TRBV12-5	TRBJ2-5	few	TRBD2	CASGLSPGGPETQYF	TGTGCTAGTGGTTTGTCTCCGGGAGGGCCAGAGACCCAGTACTTC
14	TRBV19	TRBJ1-1	.	.	CASSIVGQNTEAFF	TGTGCCAGTAGTATAGTCGGACAGAACACTGAAGCTTTCTTT
13	TRBV6-5	TRBJ1-2	.	.	CASSRVQFYGYTF	TGTGCCAGCAGCAGGGTACAGTTCTATGGCTACACCTTC
12	TRBV7-6	TRBJ2-2	.	.	CASSKGAGELFF	TGTGCCAGCAGCAAAGGGGCCGGGGAGCTGTTTTTT
11	TRBV7-9	TRBJ2-7	.	.	CASSREVAQYF	TGTGCCAGCAGCCGTGAGGTTGCGCAGTACTTC
14	TRBV6-6	TRBJ1-2	.	.	CASTRLGDNYGYTF	TGTGCCAGCACGAGGCTGGGGGATAACTATGGCTACACCTTC
15	TRBV4-3	TRBJ1-2	.	.	CASSQEVGRRSGYTF	TGCGCCAGCAGCCAAGAGGTGGGACGGCGGTCGGGCTACACCTTC
18	TRBV4-1	TRBJ2-5	.	TRBD2	CASSQLPTSAGLGETQYF	TGCGCCAGCAGCCAACTCCCGACTAGCGCGGGGTTAGGAGAGACCCAGTACTTC
16	TRBV7-7	TRBJ2-3	.	TRBD2	CASSPSLAGRTDTQYF	TGTGCTAGCAGCCCGTCACTAGCGGGGAGAACAGATACGCAGTATTTT
14	TRBV4-1	TRBJ1-1	medium-sized	.	CASSQDPLYTEAFF	TGCGCCAGCAGCCAAGATCCTTTATACACTGAAGCTTTCTTT
13	TRBV6-5	TRBJ2-3	once	.	CASRIAVGATQYF	TGTGCCAGCCGAATAGCCGTCGGGGCTACGCAGTATTTT
16	TRBV4-1	TRBJ2-7	.	TRBD2	CASSPLGTSVSYEQYF	TGCGCCAGCAGCCCCCTCGGGACTAGCGTATCCTACGAGCAGTACTTC
15	TRBV6-1	TRBJ2-5	few	.	CASSERGSGAETQYF	TGTGCCAGCAGTGAAAGGGGGTCGGGGGCAGAGACCCAGTACTTC
12	TRBV18	TRBJ1-4	.	.	CASSPIGEKLLF	TGTGCCAGCTCACCTATAGGGGAAAAACTGCTTTTT
14	TRBV7-6	TRBJ1-4	.	TRBD1	CASSSGQGFEKLFF	TGTGCCAGCAGCTCGGGACAGGGTTTTGAAAAACTGTTTTTT
15	TRBV18	TRBJ2-7	.	TRBD2	CASSPGLAGVYEQYF	TGTGCCAGCTCACCGGGACTAGCGGGAGTGTACGAGCAGTACTTC
15	TRBV2	TRBJ2-2	.	TRBD1	CASSGQGAHTGELFF	TGTGCCAGCAGTGGACAGGGGGCGCACACCGGGGAGCTGTTTTTT
14	TRBV5-5	TRBJ1-3	.	.	CASSLRGDGNTIYF	TGTGCCAGCAGCTTGAGAGGGGACGGAAACACCATATATTTT
14	TRBV12-5	TRBJ1-2	.	TRBD1	CASGNRQGNYGYTF	TGTGCTAGTGGCAACCGACAGGGCAACTATGGCTACACCTTC
15	TRBV28	TRBJ2-7	.	.	CASSLPGGGSYEQYF	TGTGCCAGCAGTTTACCCGGAGGGGGTTCCTACGAGCAGTACTTC
15	TRBV9	TRBJ2-1	.	.	CASSVGDGYGSEQFF	TGTGCCAGCAGCGTAGGCGACGGTTATGGGAGTGAGCAGTTCTTC
15	TRBV2	TRBJ2-7	.	TRBD2	CASSSVTSDPYEQYF	TGTGCCAGCAGCAGTGTGACTAGCGACCCCTACGAGCAGTACTTC
14	TRBV19	TRBJ1-1	.	TRBD1	CASSIPDRGIEAFF	TGTGCCAGTAGTATTCCTGACAGGGGTATCGAAGCTTTCTTT
17	TRBV9	TRBJ2-3	.	.	CASSAGGQGWGTDTQYF	TGTGCCAGCAGCGCAGGGGGGCAGGGATGGGGCACAGATACGCAGTATTTT
15	TRBV11-2	TRBJ2-7	.	TRBD1	CASSTGTGGSYEQYF	TGTGCCAGCAGCACCGGGACAGGGGGGTCCTACGAGCAGTACTTC
18	TRBV10-3	TRBJ2-1	.	TRBD2	CAISELMGLAGSYNEQFF	TGTGCCATCAGTGAGTTGATGGGACTAGCGGGCTCCTACAATGAGCAGTTCTTC
17	TRBV7-2	TRBJ1-2	.	.	CASSPSGTGARGYGYTF	TGTGCCAGCAGCCCGTCAGGGACGGGGGCGAGGGGCTATGGCTACACCTTC
13	TRBV11-2	TRBJ2-7	.	.	CASSLAGVYEQYF	TGTGCCAGCAGCTTAGCGGGGGTTTACGAGCAGTACTTC
13	TRBV7-7	TRBJ1-1	.	.	CASSLGANTEAFF	TGTGCTAGCAGCTTAGGGGCGAACACTGAAGCTTTCTTT
15	TRBV19	TRBJ1-1	.	TRBD1	CASSLRTGPDTEAFF	TGTGCCAGTAGTCTAAGGACAGGGCCGGACACTGAAGCTTTCTTT
14	TRBV28	TRBJ2-4	.	.	CASSLLALENIQYF	TGTGCCAGCAGTTTACTGGCTCTCGAAAACATTCAGTACTTC
15	TRBV7-2	TRBJ2-3	.	TRBD2	CASSFGGASTDTQYF	TGTGCCAGCAGCTTCGGGGGGGCTAGCACAGATACGCAGTATTTT